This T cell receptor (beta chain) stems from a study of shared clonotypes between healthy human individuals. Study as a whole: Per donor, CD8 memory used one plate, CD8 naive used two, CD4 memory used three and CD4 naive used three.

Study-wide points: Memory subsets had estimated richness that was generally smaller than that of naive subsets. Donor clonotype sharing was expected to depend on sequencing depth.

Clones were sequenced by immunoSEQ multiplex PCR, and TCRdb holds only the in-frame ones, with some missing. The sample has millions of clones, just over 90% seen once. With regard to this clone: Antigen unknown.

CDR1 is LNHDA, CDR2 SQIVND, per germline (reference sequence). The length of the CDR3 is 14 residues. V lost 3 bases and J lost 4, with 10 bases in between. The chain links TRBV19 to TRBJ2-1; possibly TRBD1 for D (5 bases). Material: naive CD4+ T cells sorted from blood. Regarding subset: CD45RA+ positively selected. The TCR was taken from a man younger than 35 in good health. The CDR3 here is CASSMGPLYNEQFF. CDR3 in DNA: TGTGCCAGTAGTATGGGGCCCCTTTACAATGAGCAGTTCTTC.